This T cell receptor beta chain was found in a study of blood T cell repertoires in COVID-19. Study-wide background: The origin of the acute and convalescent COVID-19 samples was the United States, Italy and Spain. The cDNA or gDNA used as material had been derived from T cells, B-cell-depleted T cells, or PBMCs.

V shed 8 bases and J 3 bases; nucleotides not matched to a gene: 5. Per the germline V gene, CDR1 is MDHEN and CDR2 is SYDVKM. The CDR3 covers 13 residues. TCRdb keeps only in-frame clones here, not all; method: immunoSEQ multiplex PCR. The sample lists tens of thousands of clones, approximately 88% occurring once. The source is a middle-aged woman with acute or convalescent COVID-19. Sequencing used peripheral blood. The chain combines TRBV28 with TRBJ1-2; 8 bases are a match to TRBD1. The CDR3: CASLDRADYGYTF. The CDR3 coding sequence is TGTGCCAGCTTGGACAGGGCTGACTATGGCTACACCTTC.